The next 17 T cell receptor beta chains were all read from a single sample in a study of T cell repertoires in cytomegalovirus infection. From the reads, TCRdb called clonotypes with MiXCR, one entry per CDR3 protein. The data contain around 530,000 distinct CDR3 sequences, roughly 29% of them singletons. Sample: PBMCs. Receptor source: a human donor in good health (CMV status not recorded). Some clones in this sample may be carry-over from other donors' samples.

The rearrangement uses TRBV27 and TRBJ2-1; 13 positions agree with TRBD2. In germline, CDR1 is MNHEY, CDR2 SMNVEV (reference sequence). The CDR3 extends over 15 amino acids. V shed 5 bases and J 10 bases; nucleotides not matched to a gene: 8. CDR3 residues: CASSARLAGGREQFF. Written as DNA, the CDR3 is TGTGCCAGCAGTGCCCGACTAGCGGGAGGCCGCGAGCAGTTCTTC.

This clonotype has a handful of counts. The rearrangement uses TRBV5-1 and TRBJ2-3; the D is unclear. The CDR3 loop spans 13 amino acids. Germline-derived CDR1 and CDR2 are SGHRS and YFSETQ. The ends were cut back, 4 bases at V and 0 bases at J, with 6 bases in the middle. CDR3 sequence (DNA): TGCGCCAGCAGCGCCTGGAGCACAGATACGCAGTATTTT. This codes for CASSAWSTDTQYF.

This clonotype was counted at least ten times. This chain connects TRBV12-3 or TRBV12-4 to TRBJ2-7, with 7 bases matching TRBD1. V shed 5 bases, J shed 5 bases, and the junction held 9 bases outside the gene matches. The CDR3 runs 14 residues. CDR3 protein: CASSGTGAADEQYF. CDR3 nucleotide sequence: TGTGCCAGCAGTGGAACAGGGGCAGCGGACGAGCAGTACTTC.

Only a few counts were recorded for this clonotype. The rearrangement joins TRBV6-2 or TRBV6-3 to TRBJ2-3, with D unresolved. Between the trimmed V and J ends, which lost 6 bases and 0 bases, there was a span of 10 bases. Per germline, CDR1 MNHEY and CDR2 SVGEGT. The CDR3 contains 14 residues. CDR3: CASSPPVSTDTQYF. DNA for the CDR3: TGTGCCAGCAGCCCACCGGTGAGCACAGATACGCAGTATTTT.

The genes are TRBV12-3 or TRBV12-4 and TRBJ1-5; perhaps TRBD1 as D (5 bases). V lost 6 bases, J lost 2 bases, and 14 bases lay in between. This CDR3 is 15 amino acids long. The CDR3 protein is CASSRGDRRNQPQHF. The DNA of the CDR3 is TGTGCCAGCAGCCGTGGGGACCGTCGCAATCAGCCCCAGCATTTT.

The chain carries TRBV7-2 and TRBJ1-1, with unresolved D. The V end lost 1 base, the J end lost 4 bases, and 19 bases lay between the germline ends. This CDR3 comprises 17 residues. The germline gives CDR1 SGHTA, CDR2 FQGNSA. CDR3 sequence reads: CASSLVGVERAVTEAFF. As DNA, the CDR3 is TGTGCCAGCAGCTTAGTGGGAGTGGAGCGCGCGGTCACTGAAGCTTTCTTT.

This clonotype has just a few counts. The chain couples TRBV12-3 or TRBV12-4 to TRBJ1-5; D is possibly TRBD1 (5 bases). V gave up 5 bases and J gave up 3 bases, with 8 bases separating them. The CDR3 sequence is 13 residues long. For the CDR3, the DNA is TGTGCCAGCAGTAAGGACACCAATCAGCCCCAGCATTTT. As protein: CASSKDTNQPQHF.

This CDR3 is CASSPQSAVGAQYF. The CDR3, as DNA: TGTGCCAGCAGCCCCCAGTCGGCGGTGGGGGCGCAGTATTTT. V is TRBV5-6 and J is TRBJ2-3; D is tentatively TRBD1 or TRBD2 (5 bases each). The CDR3 covers 14 residues. Germline assignment: CDR1 SGHDT and CDR2 YYEEEE. Between the trimmed V and J ends, which lost 4 bases and 10 bases, there was a span of 19 bases.

This clonotype has only a few counts. This chain connects TRBV6-5 to TRBJ2-5, with TRBD1 as a possible D gene (6 bases). Trimming took off 7 bases at V and 4 bases at J, with 13 bases between the two ends. Germline V CDR1 and CDR2: MNHEY, SVGAGI. The CDR3 totals 13 residues. The CDR3 DNA sequence: TGTGCCAGCACCAACAGGGTGGGAGAGACCCAGTACTTC. Encoded protein: CASTNRVGETQYF.

J is TRBJ1-2 and V is TRBV6-6, with 7 positions matching TRBD1. The CDR3 covers 16 residues. CDR1 and CDR2 (germline): MNHNY, SVGAGI (reference sequence). V dropped 0 bases and J dropped 4; count of bases not matched to a gene: 8. For the CDR3, the DNA is TGTGCCAGCAGTTACTCGAGCCGAGGGACAGTCTATGGCTACACCTTC. It specifies CASSYSSRGTVYGYTF.

This clonotype was recorded many times. This chain uses TRBV7-2 with TRBJ2-5; 10 nucleotides align to TRBD1. The germline V gene has CDR1 SGHTA and CDR2 FQGNSA. The CDR3 length is 14 residues. V was pared by 1 base and J by 7 bases, with 3 bases of the junction left unmatched. CDR3 DNA sequence: TGTGCCAGCAGCTTAGAGTGGACAGGGGGGACCCAGTACTTC. Translation: CASSLEWTGGTQYF.

The rearrangement joins TRBV4-1 to TRBJ2-1, with TRBD2 as a possible D gene (5 bases). V gave up 0 bases and J gave up 5 bases, with 14 bases separating them. Germline loops: CDR1 MGHRA, CDR2 YSYEKL. CDR3 size: 16 residues. Here the CDR3 reads CASSQDWTGSNNEQFF. The CDR3 DNA reads as TGCGCCAGCAGCCAAGACTGGACGGGATCTAACAATGAGCAGTTCTTC.

This rearrangement joins TRBV6-5 to TRBJ2-5; unclear D gene. Between the trimmed V and J ends, which lost 4 bases and 1 base, there was a span of 13 bases. The CDR3 has 15 amino acids. Germline values: CDR1 MNHEY, CDR2 SVGAGI. The CDR3 here is CASSSYPTAQETQYF. In nucleotides, the CDR3 is TGTGCCAGCAGTTCCTACCCCACGGCCCAAGAGACCCAGTACTTC.

Ten or more counts support this clonotype. V is TRBV7-2 and J is TRBJ2-3; D ambiguous. CDR3 length equals 13 residues. In germline, CDR1 is SGHTA, CDR2 FQGNSA. The V end was cut by 5 bases, the J end by 4 bases, with 10 bases between. CDR3 region: CASSPQPSDTQYF. CDR3 sequence (DNA): TGTGCCAGCAGCCCTCAACCTTCAGATACGCAGTATTTT.

This clonotype has just a few counts. This chain links TRBV12-3 or TRBV12-4 with TRBJ2-2; possible D gene TRBD2, 5 bases. This CDR3 is built from 16 residues. The V gene lost 6 bases and the J gene lost 1 base, with 15 bases spanning the gap. In nucleotides, the CDR3 is TGTGCCAGCAGGTCAACTAGGTGGGGGAACACCGGGGAGCTGTTTTTT. Encoded protein: CASRSTRWGNTGELFF.

As concerns this clonotype: This may be a read error: a much more frequent sequence differs by one nucleotide. The CDR3 carries no conserved terminal phenylalanine or tryptophan, so it likely arises from a read error. This chain links TRBV7-3 with TRBJ1-1; D unresolved. Trimming took 3 bases from V and 3 from J, leaving 5 bases between them. Germline values: CDR1 SGHTA, CDR2 FQGTGA. CDR3 length: 12 amino acids. The DNA of the CDR3 is TGTGCCAGCAGCTTGAGGGACACTGAAGCTTTCTTG. It is translated as CASSLRDTEAFL.

The CDR3 here is CASSHTYRDGYTF. CDR3 DNA sequence: TGTGCCAGCAGCCATACTTACAGGGACGGCTACACCTTC. The chain recombines TRBV5-4 with TRBJ1-2, with a tentative D call TRBD1 (6 bases). Germline V lookup: CDR1 SGHNT, CDR2 YYREEE (reference sequence). V lost 4 bases to trimming and J lost 8 bases, with 15 bases between them. This CDR3 is built from 13 residues.